This is a list of T cell receptor beta chains from one sample in a study of blood T cell repertoires in COVID-19. Assay used: immunoSEQ multiplex PCR; TCRdb lists only in-frame clones, some missing. The table shows 200,000 to 300,000 clones, with about four fifths occurring only once. The sequenced sample was peripheral blood. All receptors come from a man in his fifties with acute or convalescent COVID-19. Each CDR3 is given with its conserved first and last residue. The D gene is left open where the match is weak. For some rows the clone size is stated as once, few or many, or as a class when expanded; others skip it.

j_call | d_call | v_call | clone_size | cdr3_nt | cdr3_aa
TRBJ2-4 | NA | TRBV9 | NA | TGTGCCAGCAGCGCTTTTACAGGGGGGGAAAACATTCAGTACTTC | CASSAFTGGENIQYF
TRBJ2-7 | NA | TRBV18 | NA | TGTGCCAGCTCACCTCGGGACACCGCGGCCTACCGCGAGCAGTACTTC | CASSPRDTAAYREQYF
TRBJ2-2 | NA | TRBV5-8 | NA | TGTGCCAGCAGCCTGAACACCGGGGAGCTGTTTTTT | CASSLNTGELFF
TRBJ1-1 | TRBD1 | TRBV30 | NA | TGTGCCTGGAGTTATGGCAGGGGGGTAGGGAACACTGAAGCTTTCTTT | CAWSYGRGVGNTEAFF
TRBJ1-5 | TRBD1 | TRBV27 | once | TGTGCCAGCAGTTCGGGGACAGCCTATAGCAATCAGCCCCAGCATTTT | CASSSGTAYSNQPQHF
TRBJ2-4 | NA | TRBV5-1 | NA | TGCGCCAGCAGCTTGGTATCTTCCTCGAAGCCCAAAAACATTCAGTACTTC | CASSLVSSSKPKNIQYF
TRBJ2-5 | NA | TRBV6-5 | NA | TGTGCCAGCAGTTCCGGACCAGACAGAACCCAAGAGACCCAGTACTTC | CASSSGPDRTQETQYF
TRBJ2-2 | NA | TRBV5-1 | once | TGCGCCAGCAGCTTGTCTGGGAGAACATCCGGGGAGCTGTTTTTT | CASSLSGRTSGELFF
TRBJ1-5 | NA | TRBV30 | NA | TGTGCCTGGAGTGTACGGGGGTATCTTAGCAATCAGCCCCAGCATTTT | CAWSVRGYLSNQPQHF
TRBJ2-1 | NA | TRBV11-3 | NA | TGTGCCAGCAGCTTAGGTGTGCTCGGTGAGCAGTTCTTC | CASSLGVLGEQFF
TRBJ1-2 | NA | TRBV5-1 | NA | TGCGCCAGCAGCAAACAGGTTCACTATGGCTACACCTTC | CASSKQVHYGYTF